The entry below gives a single T cell receptor beta chain sequence along with its context. The target antigen is unknown. CD8+ and CD4+ T cells were negatively isolated; TEMRA cells were FACS-enriched. The data originate from a study of CD8 T cells in Susac syndrome. V lost 4 bases and J 7 bases, leaving 8 bases between the germline ends. The CDR3 is made up of 13 amino acids. Germline CDR1 is SGHDN and CDR2 is FVKESK. An input of roughly 0.5 to 1 ug of RNA was subjected to reverse transcription using random hexamers. Amplification of the TCR beta CDR3 was carried out by immunoSEQ multiplex PCR, which spanned a total of 54 Vbeta and 13 Jbeta segments. TCRdb reanalysed the immunoSEQ multiplex PCR reads using MiXCR and keeps one entry per CDR3 protein. Here the sample spans some 77,000 distinct CDR3 sequences, 93% being singletons. Study results and limitations: It was acknowledged in the study that its TCR sequencing and HLA analysis involved a relatively small number of individuals.

This sequence joins TRBV14 and TRBJ1-6; D ambiguous. The clonotype comes from a human donor with Susac syndrome. Sequencing was done on a sample of CD4+ T cells from PBMCs. The CDR3 is CASSPNGNSPLHF. The CDR3 nucleotides read TGTGCCAGCAGCCCAAACGGAAATTCACCCCTCCACTTT.